The 29 T cell receptor beta chains below were found in one sample sequenced in a study of PD-1 blockade in classical Hodgkin lymphoma. Profiling relied on immunoSEQ multiplex PCR, and the TCRdb table lists in-frame clones only, not all of them. The sample yields tens of thousands of clones, 87% seen once. Time point in this sample: cycle 4 day 1 (C4D1), after five to seven weeks of nivolumab. All trial patients relapsed after autologous stem cell transplantation. The specimen comprised peripheral blood mononuclear cells (PBMCs), sampled before the fourth cycle of nivolumab. These receptors all stem from a human donor with classical Hodgkin lymphoma.

The chain combines TRBV6-1 with TRBJ2-7; TRBD2 aligns across 12 bases. CDR3 length: 15 residues. Trimming cost V 2 bases and J 3 bases; bases outside gene matches: 2. The V gene's germline CDR1 is MNHNS and CDR2 SASEGT. CDR3 residues: CASSETSGGLYEQYF. The CDR3 DNA reads as TGTGCCAGCAGTGAAACTAGCGGGGGGCTCTACGAGCAGTACTTC.

This clone came up a few times. V and J are TRBV20-1 and TRBJ1-5; D unresolved. The ends were cut back, 7 bases at V and 4 bases at J, with 8 bases in the middle. The CDR3 contains 11 residues. Germline V CDR1 and CDR2: DFQATT, SNEGSKA (reference sequence). CDR3 coding DNA: TGCAGTGGAAGAGGGAATCAGCCCCAGCATTTT. This gives the protein CSGRGNQPQHF.

The J gene is TRBJ2-7, the V gene TRBV5-8; D is ambiguous. The CDR3 spans 11 residues. Germline CDR1 reads SGHTS; CDR2 reads YDEGEE. The V gene lost 1 base and the J gene lost 5 bases, with 4 bases spanning the gap. CDR3: CASSLPDEQYF. The CDR3 DNA reads TGTGCCAGCAGCTTGCCGGACGAGCAGTACTTC.

V usage is TRBV5-1 and J usage is TRBJ1-1, with D possibly TRBD1 on 6 matching bases. Germline values: CDR1 SGHRS, CDR2 YFSETQ. CDR3 length: 15 residues. V dropped 1 base and J dropped 1 base, with 11 bases sitting between them. The CDR3, as DNA: TGCGCCAGCAGCTTGATTGGGGGCCCGAACACTGAAGCTTTCTTT. This encodes CASSLIGGPNTEAFF.

The V and J genes are TRBV4-2 and TRBJ1-5, with a tentative D call TRBD1 (6 bases). CDR1 is LGHNA, CDR2 YNFKEQ, per germline. The CDR3 is 16 amino acids. With 2 bases removed from V and 0 bases from J, the gap between germline ends came to 11 bases. In DNA form, the CDR3 reads TGTGCCAGCAGCCAACCGGACAGTCTTAGCAATCAGCCCCAGCATTTT. Encoded protein: CASSQPDSLSNQPQHF.

This clone has only a few counts. This chain uses TRBV9 with TRBJ1-1; D call uncertain. V was shortened by 0 bases and J by 1 base, with 13 bases between the two germline ends. The V gene's germline CDR1 is SGDLS and CDR2 YYNGEE. The CDR3 totals 16 residues. The CDR3 DNA reads as TGTGCCAGCAGCGTAGGGTTCCTGTGGGGGAACACTGAAGCTTTCTTT. Encoded protein: CASSVGFLWGNTEAFF. Full variable domain (missing parts from reference TRBV9 and TRBJ1-1): DSGVTQTPKHLITATGQRVTLRCSPRSGDLSVYWYQQSLDQGLQFLIQYYNGEERAKGNILERFSAQQFPDLHSELNLSSLELGDSALYFCASSVGFLWGNTEAFFGQGTRLTVV.

The chain combines TRBV7-2 with TRBJ2-2, with TRBD2 identical over 7 bases. The CDR3 extends over 14 amino acids. Germline trimming cut 8 bases from V and 6 bases from J; bases unmatched to any gene: 9. The germline gives CDR1 SGHTA, CDR2 FQGNSA. Written as DNA, the CDR3 is TGTGCCAGCCTGGGGGGGAGTACCGCCGGGGAGCTGTTTTTT. It translates to CASLGGSTAGELFF.

This clone was seen a single time. The chain has TRBV5-1 and TRBJ2-5; D may correspond to TRBD1 or TRBD2 (5 bases each). V dropped 4 bases and J dropped 2 bases, with 15 bases sitting between them. CDR1 and CDR2 (germline): SGHRS, YFSETQ. The CDR3 extends over 15 amino acids. The CDR3: CASSRGPGVQETQYF. The CDR3 nucleotides read TGCGCCAGCAGCCGGGGACCTGGAGTTCAAGAGACCCAGTACTTC.

The sample holds one count of this clone. The chain combines TRBV7-8 with TRBJ1-5; 7 nucleotides agree with TRBD1. J was trimmed by 4 bases and V by 1 base; bases with no gene match: 4. This CDR3 is built from 15 residues. Looked up from germline, CDR1 is SGHVS and CDR2 is FQNEAQ. DNA for the CDR3: TGTGCCAGCAGCTTAGGGGGGGACAGAAATCAGCCCCAGCATTTT. Its translation: CASSLGGDRNQPQHF.

This sequence joins TRBV28 and TRBJ1-5; unclear D gene. Germline V gene data show CDR1 as MDHEN and CDR2 as SYDVKM. Trimming removed 6 bases at V and 1 base at J, with 19 bases between. The CDR3 consists of 17 residues. CDR3: CASSRASRVRSNQPQHF. The CDR3 nucleotides read TGTGCCAGCAGCCGAGCCAGTAGGGTAAGAAGCAATCAGCCCCAGCATTTT.

The chain is built from TRBV28 and TRBJ1-4; TRBD1 agrees at 8 bases. Germline CDR1 and CDR2: MDHEN and SYDVKM. Trimming took 1 base from V and 7 from J; bases not matched to a gene: 5. The length of the CDR3 is 15 residues. The CDR3 sequence: CASSLSGQGSEKLFF. The CDR3, as DNA: TGTGCCAGCAGTTTATCCGGACAGGGTAGTGAAAAACTGTTTTTT.

This rearrangement joins TRBV5-1 to TRBJ2-3; 12 bases match TRBD2. There are 16 residues in the CDR3. With 4 bases clipped from V and 4 bases from J, the junction kept 7 bases outside the gene matches. The V gene's germline CDR1 is SGHRS and CDR2 YFSETQ. CDR3 bases: TGCGCCAGCAGCCCCCGGACTAGCGGGGCCTCAGATACGCAGTATTTT. Protein sequence: CASSPRTSGASDTQYF. The full variable domain, completed using reference TRBV5-1 and TRBJ2-3, is KAGVTQTPRYLIKTRGQQVTLSCSPISGHRSVSWYQQTPGQGLQFLFEYFSETQRNKGNFPGRFSGRQFSNSRSEMNVSTLELGDSALYLCASSPRTSGASDTQYFGPGTRLTVL.

V usage is TRBV5-1 and J usage is TRBJ1-2; 7 bases align to TRBD1. The CDR3 has 13 amino acids. Trimming cost V 1 base and J 6 bases; bases outside gene matches: 3. Per germline, CDR1 SGHRS and CDR2 YFSETQ. As DNA, the CDR3 is TGCGCCAGCAGCTTGTTAGGGGGCGATGGCTACACCTTC. Its protein product is CASSLLGGDGYTF. Variable domain in full (rest from reference TRBV5-1 and TRBJ1-2): KAGVTQTPRYLIKTRGQQVTLSCSPISGHRSVSWYQQTPGQGLQFLFEYFSETQRNKGNFPGRFSGRQFSNSRSEMNVSTLELGDSALYLCASSLLGGDGYTFGSGTRLTVV.

The CDR3 sequence is CASSIDMGALGINTGELFF. For the CDR3, the DNA is TGTGCCAGTAGTATAGATATGGGAGCCCTCGGAATTAACACCGGGGAGCTGTTTTTT. The chain uses TRBV19 and TRBJ2-2, with D perhaps matching TRBD2 (5 bases). Germline V gene lookup returns CDR1 LNHDA and CDR2 SQIVND (reference sequence). The CDR3 totals 19 residues. V lost 0 bases, J lost 2 bases, and 19 bases lay in between.

This chain connects TRBV5-1 to TRBJ2-1, with D perhaps matching TRBD1 (7 bases). Trimming left V 0 bases short and J 7 bases short, with 14 bases between. The CDR3 is 15 residues long. Germline V gene lookup returns CDR1 SGHRS and CDR2 YFSETQ. CDR3 protein: CASSLDQGGWNEQFF. DNA for the CDR3: TGCGCCAGCAGCTTGGATCAGGGGGGTTGGAATGAGCAGTTCTTC.

This rearrangement joins TRBV7-9 to TRBJ2-3, with D possibly TRBD1 on 5 matching bases. Germline CDR1 is SEHNR and CDR2 is FQNEAQ (reference sequence). The CDR3 covers 14 residues. V dropped 6 bases and J dropped 1 base, with 11 bases sitting between them. CDR3 bases: TGTGCCAGCAGGTGGCTAGGGGGCACAGATACGCAGTATTTT. It yields the protein CASRWLGGTDTQYF.

The chain recombines TRBV27 with TRBJ1-4, with a possible D match to TRBD1 (5 bases). The CDR3 is 16 residues long. The germline V gene encodes CDR1 MNHEY and CDR2 SMNVEV (reference sequence). V was pared by 11 bases and J by 0 bases, with 19 bases between. Here the CDR3 DNA reads TGTGCCTTTCTCAGGGAGAGTACCGCAACTAATGAAAAACTGTTTTTT. It yields the protein CAFLRESTATNEKLFF.

This chain connects TRBV5-1 to TRBJ1-1, with a tentative D call TRBD1 (5 bases). This CDR3 spans 15 amino acids. V lost 0 bases to trimming and J lost 0 bases, with 9 bases between them. CDR1 SGHRS and CDR2 YFSETQ come from the germline V gene. In nucleotides, the CDR3 is TGCGCCAGCAGCTTGGGAGCAGGGTTGAACACTGAAGCTTTCTTT. Residues: CASSLGAGLNTEAFF.

V is TRBV5-1 and J is TRBJ2-7; TRBD2 matches 9 bases. The CDR3 spans 15 residues. Germline V gene data show CDR1 as SGHRS and CDR2 as YFSETQ. The ends lost 3 bases at V and 6 bases at J; junction bases unmatched: 10. CDR3 DNA: TGCGCCAGCAGCTCCCTAGCGGGGAACCTTGGCGAGCAGTACTTC. This translates into CASSSLAGNLGEQYF.

This clone has only one observation. V usage is TRBV5-1 and J usage is TRBJ2-6; D not resolved. V lost 4 bases and J 2 bases, leaving 7 bases between the germline ends. The CDR3 runs 14 residues. Germline CDR1 reads SGHRS; CDR2 reads YFSETQ. The chain's CDR3 is CASSSDPGANVLTF. The CDR3 DNA reads as TGCGCCAGCAGCAGTGACCCTGGGGCCAACGTCCTGACTTTC. The variable domain in full, completed from reference TRBV5-1 and TRBJ2-6, reads KAGVTQTPRYLIKTRGQQVTLSCSPISGHRSVSWYQQTPGQGLQFLFEYFSETQRNKGNFPGRFSGRQFSNSRSEMNVSTLELGDSALYLCASSSDPGANVLTFGAGSRLTVL.

For this clone: The sample holds other DNA sequences that translate to the same CDR3. CDR3 DNA sequence: TGCGCCAGCAGCTTAAACAATGAGCAGTTCTTC. Translation gives CASSLNNEQFF. The chain has TRBV5-1 and TRBJ2-1; D not certain. Germline V gene data show CDR1 as SGHRS and CDR2 as YFSETQ. The CDR3 has 11 residues. V was cut by 2 bases and J by 5 bases, with 2 bases left in between.

The chain has TRBV2 and TRBJ2-1, with 10 bases matching TRBD1. Germline CDR1 and CDR2: SNHLY and FYNNEI. Unmatched junction bases numbered 5, after V lost 9 bases and J lost 6 bases. This CDR3 comprises 13 residues. In DNA form, the CDR3 reads TGTGCCAGGGAGGGGGACAGGGGCAATGAGCAGTTCTTC. Translated: CAREGDRGNEQFF.

V usage is TRBV19 and J usage is TRBJ2-7; 8 bases agree with TRBD1. Per germline, CDR1 LNHDA and CDR2 SQIVND (reference sequence). The CDR3 is 13 residues long. V lost 5 bases to trimming and J lost 4 bases; unmatched junction nucleotides: 4. The CDR3 reads CASSSGTGYEQYF. CDR3 nucleotides: TGTGCCAGTAGTTCCGGGACAGGTTACGAGCAGTACTTC. The full variable domain, completed using reference TRBV19 and TRBJ2-7, is DGGITQSPKYLFRKEGQNVTLSCEQNLNHDAMYWYRQDPGQGLRLIYYSQIVNDFQKGDIAEGYSVSREKKESFPLTVTSAQKNPTAFYLCASSSGTGYEQYFGPGTRLTVT.

The chain recombines TRBV19 with TRBJ2-5, with D unresolved. The CDR3 extends over 14 amino acids. V lost 5 bases and J 5 bases, leaving 15 bases between the germline ends. The germline V gene encodes CDR1 LNHDA and CDR2 SQIVND (reference sequence). The CDR3 sequence: CASSLTASRETQYF. The CDR3 DNA sequence: TGTGCCAGTAGTTTGACGGCCTCGAGGGAGACCCAGTACTTC.

This chain links TRBV7-8 with TRBJ2-7, with D possibly matching TRBD1 (5 bases). V gave up 1 base and J gave up 3 bases, with 13 bases separating them. Germline assignment: CDR1 SGHVS and CDR2 FQNEAQ. The CDR3 extends over 15 amino acids. DNA of the CDR3: TGTGCCAGCAGCTTAGTATGGGCAGGGAACTACGAGCAGTACTTC. It is translated as CASSLVWAGNYEQYF.

This chain connects TRBV27 to TRBJ2-2; D uncertain. Germline CDR1 is MNHEY and CDR2 is SMNVEV (reference sequence). The CDR3 runs to 13 residues. V was shortened by 8 bases and J by 2 bases, with 9 bases between the two germline ends. CDR3 sequence reads: CASYKGNTGELFF. CDR3 coding DNA: TGTGCCAGCTACAAGGGTAACACCGGGGAGCTGTTTTTT.

The chain uses TRBV7-9 and TRBJ1-2; TRBD1 matches at 8 bases. The CDR3 has 15 amino acids. With V trimmed by 5 bases and J by 7 bases, 12 bases remained unmatched. Germline-derived CDR1 and CDR2 are SEHNR and FQNEAQ (reference sequence). The CDR3 loop reads CASSVTGASGRGYTF. In DNA form, the CDR3 reads TGTGCCAGCAGCGTGACAGGGGCCTCTGGTCGTGGCTACACCTTC.

This chain links TRBV18 with TRBJ1-2, with a tentative D call TRBD1 (5 bases). Deletions cut 3 bases from V and 4 bases from J, with 9 bases between. The germline V gene encodes CDR1 KGHSH and CDR2 LQKENI. The CDR3 spans 13 residues. As DNA, the CDR3 is TGTGCCAGCTCACCTGGGACCCTCTATGGCTACACCTTC. It codes for CASSPGTLYGYTF. Full variable domain (missing parts from reference TRBV18 and TRBJ1-2): NAGVMQNPRHLVRRRGQEARLRCSPMKGHSHVYWYRQLPEEGLKFMVYLQKENIIDESGMPKERFSAEFPKEGPSILRIQQVVRGDSAAYFCASSPGTLYGYTFGSGTRLTVV.

For this clone: The same CDR3 arises from other DNA sequences in this sample as well. The J gene is TRBJ1-4, the V gene TRBV5-1; TRBD1 might be the D (5 bases). The length of the CDR3 is 14 residues. With 2 bases removed from V and 2 bases from J, the gap between germline ends came to 7 bases. Per the germline V gene, CDR1 is SGHRS and CDR2 is YFSETQ. CDR3 amino acids: CASSFGGTNEKLFF. As DNA, the CDR3 is TGCGCCAGCAGCTTTGGGGGGACTAATGAAAAACTGTTTTTT.